This T cell receptor (beta chain) was captured in a study of early stage breast cancer tumors. Study results and limitations: Tumor and normal breast were distinguished via blood comparison in 14 of 16 patients.

Here immunoSEQ multiplex PCR was the method, and the copy in TCRdb shows in-frame clones only, minus some. The table includes 9,500 to 10,000 clones, roughly 67% detected once. CDR3 length: 17 residues. Per germline, CDR1 SGHTA and CDR2 FQGNSA. V was trimmed by 0 bases and J by 5 bases, leaving 16 bases between them. A remark on this clone: Its antigen is unknown.

Each tumor contributed about 17-55 mg of diced tissue. The sample taken for sequencing was breast tumor tissue. The rearrangement links TRBV7-2 to TRBJ2-2, with no clear D. This TCR was sampled from a person aged 55 to 69 with breast cancer. CDR3 amino acids: CASSLAYSQTRTGELFF. DNA for the CDR3: TGTGCCAGCAGCTTAGCGTATTCCCAAACACGTACCGGGGAGCTGTTTTTT.